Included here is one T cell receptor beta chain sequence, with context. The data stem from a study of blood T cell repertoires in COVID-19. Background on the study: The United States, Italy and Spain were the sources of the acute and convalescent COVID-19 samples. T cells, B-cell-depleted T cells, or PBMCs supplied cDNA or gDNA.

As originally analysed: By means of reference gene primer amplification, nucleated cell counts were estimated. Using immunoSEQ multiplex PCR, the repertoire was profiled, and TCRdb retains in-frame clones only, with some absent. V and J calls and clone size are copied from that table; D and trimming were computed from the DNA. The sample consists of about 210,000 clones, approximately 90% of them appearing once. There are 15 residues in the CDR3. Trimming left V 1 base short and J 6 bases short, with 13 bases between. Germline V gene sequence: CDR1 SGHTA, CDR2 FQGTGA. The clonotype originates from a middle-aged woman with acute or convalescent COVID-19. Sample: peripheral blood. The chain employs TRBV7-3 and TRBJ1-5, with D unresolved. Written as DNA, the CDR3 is TGTGCCAGCAGCTTAAGTCCTAGCAGCCTTCAGCCCCAGCATTTT. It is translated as CASSLSPSSLQPQHF.